The 30 T cell receptor beta chains given below trace back to one sample, sequenced in a study of blood T cell repertoires in COVID-19. The repertoire was sequenced with immunoSEQ multiplex PCR; TCRdb's copy has only in-frame clones and lacks some. The profile shows approximately 200,000 clones, around 88% of them singletons. The specimen sequenced was peripheral blood. The receptors shown here come from a woman aged 25 to 45 with acute or convalescent COVID-19.

The chain links TRBV5-4 to TRBJ2-7; 9 bases are a match to TRBD1. Germline assignment: CDR1 SGHNT and CDR2 YYREEE (reference sequence). With V trimmed by 0 bases and J by 6 bases, 4 bases remained unmatched. This CDR3 has 14 amino acids. The DNA of the CDR3 is TGTGCCAGCAGCTTGGAGGGGACAGGGCTCGAGCAGTACTTC. Translated, it gives CASSLEGTGLEQYF.

The chain recombines TRBV18 with TRBJ1-3; D is undetermined. Trimming pared 3 bases from V and 0 bases from J, leaving 9 bases between. The germline V gene encodes CDR1 KGHSH and CDR2 LQKENI. The CDR3 totals 15 residues. Here the CDR3 reads CASSPATLSGNTIYF. In nucleotides, the CDR3 is TGTGCCAGCTCACCTGCAACTCTCTCTGGAAACACCATATATTTT.

The chain joins TRBV28 to TRBJ2-2; the match to TRBD1 covers 7 bases. Trimming removed 4 bases from V and 6 bases from J; junction bases left unmatched: 8. The V gene's germline CDR1 is MDHEN and CDR2 SYDVKM. The CDR3 is 15 residues long. CDR3 protein: CASSSTGAGAGELFF. In DNA, the CDR3 is TGTGCCAGCAGTTCAACAGGGGCCGGCGCCGGGGAGCTGTTTTTT.

This sequence joins TRBV6-6 and TRBJ2-3; TRBD2 agrees at 12 bases. CDR3 length: 15 amino acids. Germline assignment: CDR1 MNHNY and CDR2 SVGAGI (reference sequence). V lost 7 bases, J lost 4 bases, and 6 bases stayed unmatched. CDR3 protein: CASTTRLAGADTQYF. Here the CDR3 DNA reads TGTGCCAGCACCACCCGACTAGCGGGAGCAGATACGCAGTATTTT.

Turning to this clone: Relative to the germline gene, one junction end is altered; a read error may explain this. V gene TRBV7-7 combines with J gene TRBJ2-5; TRBD2 agrees at 12 bases. This CDR3 comprises 15 residues. Germline CDR1 SSHAT, CDR2 FNYEAQ (reference sequence). The CDR3 DNA sequence: TGTGCTAGCAGCCGGGGACTAGCGGGTGAAGAGACCCAGTACTTC. Amino acid sequence: CASSRGLAGEETQYF.

The chain links TRBV27 to TRBJ1-2, with D possibly being TRBD1 (6 bases). The V and J ends lost 5 bases and 1 base respectively, with 14 bases between them. From germline, CDR1 is MNHEY and CDR2 SMNVEV (reference sequence). This CDR3 spans 15 amino acids. This CDR3 reads CASSINRDGNYGYTF. CDR3 DNA: TGTGCCAGCAGTATCAACAGGGATGGTAACTATGGCTACACCTTC.

This chain links TRBV28 with TRBJ2-7, with 9 bases identical to TRBD2. The CDR3 length is 14 residues. Losses at the gene ends were 6 bases for V and 5 bases for J; bases not matched to a gene: 8. Per the germline V gene, CDR1 is MDHEN and CDR2 is SYDVKM. As DNA, the CDR3 is TGTGCCAGCAGGACTCGTAGCGGGAGAGACGAGCAGTACTTC. This sequence encodes CASRTRSGRDEQYF. Drawing the rest from reference TRBV28 and TRBJ2-7, the complete variable domain is DVKVTQSSRYLVKRTGEKVFLECVQDMDHENMFWYRQDPGLGLRLIYFSYDVKMKEKGDIPEGYSVSREKKERFSLILESASTNQTSMYLCASRTRSGRDEQYFGPGTRLTVT.

DNA for the CDR3: TGTGCCAGCAGCCAAGTGATCCCCCCGGGGTCCACAGAGACCCAGTACTTC. This translates into CASSQVIPPGSTETQYF. V usage is TRBV4-2 and J usage is TRBJ2-5; D is possibly TRBD2 (5 bases). The germline V gene encodes CDR1 LGHNA and CDR2 YNFKEQ. This CDR3 is 17 amino acids long. V lost 1 base and J lost 4, with 19 bases in between.

This chain connects TRBV19 to TRBJ1-5; no reliable D call. Trimming took 8 bases from V and 3 from J, leaving 17 bases between them. The CDR3 length is 15 residues. Germline CDR1 LNHDA, CDR2 SQIVND (reference sequence). CDR3 in DNA: TGTGCCAGTCGACCTTGGACGGGGAACAATCAGCCCCAGCATTTT. Amino acids: CASRPWTGNNQPQHF.

The V call is TRBV30, the J call TRBJ2-1; perhaps TRBD1 as D (5 bases). V lost 0 bases and J 12 bases, leaving 12 bases between the germline ends. Germline V gene sequence: CDR1 GTSNPN, CDR2 SVGIG (reference sequence). This CDR3 contains 12 residues. CDR3 sequence reads: CAWSVLRQGQFF. The CDR3, as DNA: TGTGCCTGGAGTGTACTGAGGCAGGGGCAGTTCTTC.

The CDR3 DNA sequence: TGTGCCAGCTCACAGTATGAGACTGAAGCTTTCTTT. Translating it yields CASSQYETEAFF. This rearrangement joins TRBV18 to TRBJ1-1; D is undetermined. Germline lookup yields CDR1 KGHSH and CDR2 LQKENI. V lost 4 bases, J lost 5 bases, and 8 bases lay in between. The CDR3 sequence is 12 residues long.

V is TRBV25-1 and J is TRBJ2-7; D may be TRBD2 (6 bases). With 4 bases removed from V and 2 bases from J, the gap between germline ends came to 15 bases. This CDR3 region has 15 residues. Germline V gene data show CDR1 as MGHDK and CDR2 as SYGVNS. Written as DNA, the CDR3 is TGTGCCAGCAGTGTGCTCTCGACGGGGGCCTACGAGCAGTACTTC. Translating gives CASSVLSTGAYEQYF.

The J gene is TRBJ1-2, the V gene TRBV4-2; D call uncertain. V lost 1 base to trimming and J lost 4 bases, with 10 bases between them. Germline V CDR1 and CDR2: LGHNA, YNFKEQ. This CDR3 comprises 14 residues. The CDR3 nucleotides read TGTGCCAGCAGCCAAGGGCCGGGGTCCTATGGCTACACCTTC. It codes for CASSQGPGSYGYTF.

The chain uses TRBV28 and TRBJ2-7, with D uncertain. Between the trimmed V and J ends, which lost 4 bases and 13 bases, there was a span of 14 bases. Germline V gene data show CDR1 as MDHEN and CDR2 as SYDVKM. The CDR3 is 11 residues long. The CDR3 region is CASSSLVTIYF. The CDR3, as DNA: TGTGCCAGCAGTTCCCTAGTCACTATTTACTTC.

Remarks on this clone: The same CDR3 arises from other DNA sequences in this sample as well. The CDR3 reads CASSPGQGAPYEQYF. The CDR3, as DNA: TGTGCCAGCAGCCCTGGACAGGGGGCGCCCTACGAGCAGTACTTC. V is TRBV28 and J is TRBJ2-7; TRBD1 agrees at 11 bases. CDR1 and CDR2 (germline): MDHEN, SYDVKM. The V and J ends lost 6 bases and 2 bases, in that order; junction bases with no gene match: 6. The CDR3 extends over 15 amino acids.

The V and J genes are TRBV20-1 and TRBJ2-7; D unclear. V was shortened by 3 bases and J by 2 bases, with 8 bases between the two germline ends. The CDR3 extends over 12 amino acids. CDR1 and CDR2 from the germline V gene are DFQATT and SNEGSKA (reference sequence). CDR3 DNA: TGCAGTGCTAGTGAACAGACCTACGAGCAGTACTTC. It translates to CSASEQTYEQYF.

The J gene is TRBJ2-1, the V gene TRBV18; no reliable D call. The germline CDR1 and CDR2 sequences are KGHSH and LQKENI. This CDR3 comprises 12 residues. With 1 base removed from V and 7 bases from J, the gap between germline ends came to 5 bases. The CDR3 sequence is CASSPLSNEQFF. The CDR3 nucleotides are TGTGCCAGCTCACCACTATCTAATGAGCAGTTCTTC.

The V call is TRBV5-6, the J call TRBJ1-4; no definite D call. CDR1 and CDR2 (germline): SGHDT, YYEEEE. Trimming shortened V by 4 bases and J by 5 bases, and 12 bases separated the two germline ends. CDR3 length: 14 residues. In DNA, the CDR3 is TGTGCCAGCAGCATAGGAGTCCTAAATGAAAAACTGTTTTTT. It codes for CASSIGVLNEKLFF.

The chain joins TRBV18 to TRBJ2-5; D ambiguous. Trimming shortened V by 1 base and J by 5 bases, and 8 bases separated the two germline ends. CDR3 length equals 13 residues. From germline, CDR1 is KGHSH and CDR2 LQKENI. DNA for the CDR3: TGTGCCAGCTCACCACGAGAACGGGAGACCCAGTACTTC. It codes for CASSPRERETQYF. The full variable domain, with the rest looked up from reference TRBV18 and TRBJ2-5, is NAGVMQNPRHLVRRRGQEARLRCSPMKGHSHVYWYRQLPEEGLKFMVYLQKENIIDESGMPKERFSAEFPKEGPSILRIQQVVRGDSAAYFCASSPRERETQYFGPGTRLLVL.

The chain employs TRBV20-1 and TRBJ2-5; D ambiguous. Trimming stripped 5 bases from V and 4 bases from J, with 8 bases between. Germline V gene sequence: CDR1 DFQATT, CDR2 SNEGSKA (reference sequence). The CDR3 consists of 11 residues. In nucleotides, the CDR3 is TGCAGTGCTCGGCTAGGAGAGACCCAGTACTTC. Translated, it gives CSARLGETQYF.

The chain combines TRBV28 with TRBJ2-1; TRBD2 agrees at 15 bases. The CDR3 spans 17 residues. Germline-derived CDR1 and CDR2 are MDHEN and SYDVKM. The ends lost 11 bases at V and 3 bases at J; junction bases unmatched: 11. CDR3 in DNA: TGTGCCGACCCCGGACTAGCGGGAGGGAAGGGCTACAATGAGCAGTTCTTC. Translation gives CADPGLAGGKGYNEQFF.

The chain recombines TRBV28 with TRBJ1-1; D is ambiguous. Germline V lookup: CDR1 MDHEN, CDR2 SYDVKM. The CDR3 has 12 residues. Trimming left V 7 bases short and J 4 bases short, with 10 bases between. In nucleotides, the CDR3 is TGTGCCAGCACTAATCTTCTCACTGAAGCTTTCTTT. This sequence encodes CASTNLLTEAFF.

J is TRBJ1-2 and V is TRBV19; D is possibly TRBD1 (6 bases). The CDR3 spans 13 residues. Looked up from germline, CDR1 is LNHDA and CDR2 is SQIVND (reference sequence). Trimming removed 4 bases at V and 8 bases at J, with 14 bases between. The CDR3 DNA sequence: TGTGCCAGTAGTACCGCCACGACAGGAGGCTACACCTTC. It yields the protein CASSTATTGGYTF.

The chain couples TRBV11-2 to TRBJ2-5, with D uncertain. Per the germline V gene, CDR1 is SGHAT and CDR2 is FQNNGV. The CDR3 has 12 amino acids. Trimming shortened V by 3 bases and J by 4 bases, and 6 bases separated the two germline ends. The CDR3: CASSLRRETQYF. The CDR3, as DNA: TGTGCCAGCAGCTTGAGGCGAGAGACCCAGTACTTC.

With regard to this clone: Other DNA sequences in the sample encode the same CDR3. The rearrangement uses TRBV2 and TRBJ2-1, with a tentative D call TRBD2 (6 bases). Germline V lookup: CDR1 SNHLY, CDR2 FYNNEI. Deletions cut 10 bases from V and 4 bases from J, with 8 bases between. The CDR3 has 11 residues. The CDR3, as DNA: TGTGCCACCGGACTATACAATGAGCAGTTCTTC. Translation gives CATGLYNEQFF. Together with reference TRBV2 and TRBJ2-1, the CDR3 gives the full variable domain: EPEVTQTPSHQVTQMGQEVILRCVPISNHLYFYWYRQILGQKVEFLVSFYNNEISEKSEIFDDQFSVERPDGSNFTLKIRSTKLEDSAMYFCATGLYNEQFFGPGTRLTVL.

The gene calls are TRBV9 and TRBJ2-1, with 7 bases that match TRBD2. Germline V gives CDR1 SGDLS, CDR2 YYNGEE. After removal of 4 bases from V and 7 bases from J, the junction contained 11 bases not matched to a gene. The CDR3 is made up of 15 amino acids. Here the CDR3 reads CASSTRAGWVNEQFF. The CDR3 DNA follows: TGTGCCAGCAGCACTAGAGCGGGATGGGTGAATGAGCAGTTCTTC.

The gene calls are TRBV27 and TRBJ2-7; 8 bases map to TRBD2. The V and J ends lost 8 bases and 3 bases, in that order; junction bases with no gene match: 9. The CDR3 spans 14 residues. Germline CDR1 reads MNHEY; CDR2 reads SMNVEV (reference sequence). The CDR3 bases are TGTGCCAGCCGGCGGGCTAGCGGGCTCTACGAGCAGTACTTC. It encodes CASRRASGLYEQYF.

The chain combines TRBV4-1 with TRBJ2-1; 8 bases are shared with TRBD2. Per germline, CDR1 MGHRA and CDR2 YSYEKL. J was trimmed by 3 bases and V by 4 bases; bases with no gene match: 5. This CDR3 comprises 15 residues. This chain's CDR3 is CASSPAGASYNEQFF. For the CDR3, the DNA is TGCGCCAGCAGCCCAGCGGGAGCCAGCTACAATGAGCAGTTCTTC.

V gene TRBV18 combines with J gene TRBJ2-5, with 9 bases identical to TRBD2. The J segment lost 5 bases and the V segment lost 5 bases, leaving 3 bases of the junction unmatched. Germline CDR1 is KGHSH and CDR2 is LQKENI. There are 13 residues in the CDR3. The CDR3 loop is CASSIAGEETQYF. Written as DNA, the CDR3 is TGTGCCAGCTCAATAGCGGGAGAGGAGACCCAGTACTTC.

This clone was recorded only once. The chain recombines TRBV28 with TRBJ1-5; 9 bases agree with TRBD1. The CDR3 sequence is 15 residues long. The germline gives CDR1 MDHEN, CDR2 SYDVKM. V lost 5 bases to trimming and J lost 2 bases; unmatched junction nucleotides: 4. CDR3 amino acids: CASSLRTGGNQPQHF. For the CDR3, the DNA is TGTGCCAGCAGTCTCCGGACAGGGGGCAATCAGCCCCAGCATTTT.